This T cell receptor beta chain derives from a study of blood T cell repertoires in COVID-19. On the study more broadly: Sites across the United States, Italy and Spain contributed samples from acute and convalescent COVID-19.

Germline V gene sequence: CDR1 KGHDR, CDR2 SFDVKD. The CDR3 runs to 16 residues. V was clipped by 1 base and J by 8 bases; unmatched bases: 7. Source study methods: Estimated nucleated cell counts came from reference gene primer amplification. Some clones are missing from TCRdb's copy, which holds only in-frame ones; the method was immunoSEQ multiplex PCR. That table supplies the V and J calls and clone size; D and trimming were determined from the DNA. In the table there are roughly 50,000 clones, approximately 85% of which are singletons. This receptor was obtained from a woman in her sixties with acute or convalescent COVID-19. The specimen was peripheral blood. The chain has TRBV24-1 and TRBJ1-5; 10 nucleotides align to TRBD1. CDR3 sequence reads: CATSDLGTGEKEPQHF. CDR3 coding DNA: TGTGCCACCAGTGATTTAGGGACAGGGGAGAAGGAGCCCCAGCATTTT.